This TCR beta chain was obtained from a study of radiotherapy plus CTLA-4 blockade in lung cancer. Focal radiation plus CTLA-4 blockade with ipilimumab was administered to patients who had chemo-refractory metastatic non-small-cell lung cancer. Study-wide results and limits: Researchers report tumor-derived TCR clones expanding in blood after radiotherapy plus ipilimumab. Increased serum interferon-beta after radiation also reportedly predicted response strongly.

Clones were read by immunoSEQ multiplex PCR, and TCRdb kept only the in-frame ones, dropping some. This sample has some 100,000 clones, with about 83% found just once. A note on this clone: What it binds is unknown.

Germline CDR1 reads SGDLS; CDR2 reads YYNGEE. Trimming cost V 3 bases and J 4 bases, with 2 bases left between them. The CDR3 covers 11 residues. The receptor's source is a human donor with non-small cell lung cancer that progressed on radiotherapy plus ipilimumab. The sequences come from peripheral blood, collected from a patient treated with radiotherapy plus ipilimumab. The V call is TRBV9, the J call TRBJ2-1; the D is unclear. This CDR3 reads CASSEYNEQFF. CDR3 sequence (DNA): TGTGCCAGCAGCGAGTACAATGAGCAGTTCTTC.